The sequence of this T cell receptor (beta chain) was determined in a study of blood T cell repertoires in COVID-19. About the research overall: The samples span acute and convalescent COVID-19 from the United States, Italy and Spain. PBMCs, B-cell-depleted T cells, or T cells provided the cDNA or gDNA that made up the material.

Under the authors' procedure: Nucleated cell number was recorded as an estimate derived from reference gene primer amplification. Here immunoSEQ multiplex PCR was the method, and the copy in TCRdb shows in-frame clones only, minus some. D and trimming come from the DNA, and the V and J calls and clone size come from that table. In the table there are 200,000 to 250,000 clones, around nine tenths of which are singletons. This CDR3 region has 15 residues. Trimming took 6 bases from V and 4 from J; bases not matched to a gene: 7. Per germline, CDR1 KGHDR and CDR2 SFDVKD. The sequenced sample was peripheral blood. The TCR sequence derives from a woman aged 55-75 years who had recovered from COVID-19. This chain connects TRBV24-1 to TRBJ2-2; 7 bases are shared with TRBD1. The DNA of the CDR3 is TGTGCCACCAGTACTCCGGGACAGCTCACCGGGGAGCTGTTTTTT. Its protein product is CATSTPGQLTGELFF.